This TCR beta chain was retrieved from a study of vaccination effects on CD4 cells after COVID-19. Study findings and constraints: Marked clonal contraction was seen in infection- and vaccine-induced clones late after vaccination. Few convalescent patients, and no early post-infection timepoints, were available to the study.

This CDR3 is built from 18 residues. Germline CDR1 KGHSH, CDR2 LQKENI. V lost 3 bases, J lost 2 bases, and 10 bases stayed unmatched. Clones were read by immunoSEQ multiplex PCR, and TCRdb kept only the in-frame ones, dropping some. The sample yields 20,000 to 25,000 clones, 65% to 75% seen once. Antigen-specific CD4+ T cells were first expanded with viral peptide pools by the ViraFEST assay and only then sequenced. On roughly day 10 of culture, CD4+ T cells were separated out. Nucleocapsid antibodies were negative in the vaccine recipients, who had never had SARS-CoV-2 infection. After about 2 million PBMC were placed in each well, they were cultured with approximately 10 IU/ml IL-2 and approximately 10 ug/ml peptides. With regard to this clone: The antigen is not known.

The rearrangement links TRBV18 to TRBJ1-2; 12 bases map to TRBD1. The specimen was CD4+ T cells from PBMCs cultured with HCoV-NL63 spike peptides, collected before COVID-19 vaccination. The sequence was obtained from a human donor who received a COVID-19 vaccine. CDR3 in amino acids: CASSPLGTGGAGNYGYTF. CDR3 sequence (DNA): TGTGCCAGCTCACCGCTCGGGACAGGGGGCGCGGGAAACTATGGCTACACCTTC.